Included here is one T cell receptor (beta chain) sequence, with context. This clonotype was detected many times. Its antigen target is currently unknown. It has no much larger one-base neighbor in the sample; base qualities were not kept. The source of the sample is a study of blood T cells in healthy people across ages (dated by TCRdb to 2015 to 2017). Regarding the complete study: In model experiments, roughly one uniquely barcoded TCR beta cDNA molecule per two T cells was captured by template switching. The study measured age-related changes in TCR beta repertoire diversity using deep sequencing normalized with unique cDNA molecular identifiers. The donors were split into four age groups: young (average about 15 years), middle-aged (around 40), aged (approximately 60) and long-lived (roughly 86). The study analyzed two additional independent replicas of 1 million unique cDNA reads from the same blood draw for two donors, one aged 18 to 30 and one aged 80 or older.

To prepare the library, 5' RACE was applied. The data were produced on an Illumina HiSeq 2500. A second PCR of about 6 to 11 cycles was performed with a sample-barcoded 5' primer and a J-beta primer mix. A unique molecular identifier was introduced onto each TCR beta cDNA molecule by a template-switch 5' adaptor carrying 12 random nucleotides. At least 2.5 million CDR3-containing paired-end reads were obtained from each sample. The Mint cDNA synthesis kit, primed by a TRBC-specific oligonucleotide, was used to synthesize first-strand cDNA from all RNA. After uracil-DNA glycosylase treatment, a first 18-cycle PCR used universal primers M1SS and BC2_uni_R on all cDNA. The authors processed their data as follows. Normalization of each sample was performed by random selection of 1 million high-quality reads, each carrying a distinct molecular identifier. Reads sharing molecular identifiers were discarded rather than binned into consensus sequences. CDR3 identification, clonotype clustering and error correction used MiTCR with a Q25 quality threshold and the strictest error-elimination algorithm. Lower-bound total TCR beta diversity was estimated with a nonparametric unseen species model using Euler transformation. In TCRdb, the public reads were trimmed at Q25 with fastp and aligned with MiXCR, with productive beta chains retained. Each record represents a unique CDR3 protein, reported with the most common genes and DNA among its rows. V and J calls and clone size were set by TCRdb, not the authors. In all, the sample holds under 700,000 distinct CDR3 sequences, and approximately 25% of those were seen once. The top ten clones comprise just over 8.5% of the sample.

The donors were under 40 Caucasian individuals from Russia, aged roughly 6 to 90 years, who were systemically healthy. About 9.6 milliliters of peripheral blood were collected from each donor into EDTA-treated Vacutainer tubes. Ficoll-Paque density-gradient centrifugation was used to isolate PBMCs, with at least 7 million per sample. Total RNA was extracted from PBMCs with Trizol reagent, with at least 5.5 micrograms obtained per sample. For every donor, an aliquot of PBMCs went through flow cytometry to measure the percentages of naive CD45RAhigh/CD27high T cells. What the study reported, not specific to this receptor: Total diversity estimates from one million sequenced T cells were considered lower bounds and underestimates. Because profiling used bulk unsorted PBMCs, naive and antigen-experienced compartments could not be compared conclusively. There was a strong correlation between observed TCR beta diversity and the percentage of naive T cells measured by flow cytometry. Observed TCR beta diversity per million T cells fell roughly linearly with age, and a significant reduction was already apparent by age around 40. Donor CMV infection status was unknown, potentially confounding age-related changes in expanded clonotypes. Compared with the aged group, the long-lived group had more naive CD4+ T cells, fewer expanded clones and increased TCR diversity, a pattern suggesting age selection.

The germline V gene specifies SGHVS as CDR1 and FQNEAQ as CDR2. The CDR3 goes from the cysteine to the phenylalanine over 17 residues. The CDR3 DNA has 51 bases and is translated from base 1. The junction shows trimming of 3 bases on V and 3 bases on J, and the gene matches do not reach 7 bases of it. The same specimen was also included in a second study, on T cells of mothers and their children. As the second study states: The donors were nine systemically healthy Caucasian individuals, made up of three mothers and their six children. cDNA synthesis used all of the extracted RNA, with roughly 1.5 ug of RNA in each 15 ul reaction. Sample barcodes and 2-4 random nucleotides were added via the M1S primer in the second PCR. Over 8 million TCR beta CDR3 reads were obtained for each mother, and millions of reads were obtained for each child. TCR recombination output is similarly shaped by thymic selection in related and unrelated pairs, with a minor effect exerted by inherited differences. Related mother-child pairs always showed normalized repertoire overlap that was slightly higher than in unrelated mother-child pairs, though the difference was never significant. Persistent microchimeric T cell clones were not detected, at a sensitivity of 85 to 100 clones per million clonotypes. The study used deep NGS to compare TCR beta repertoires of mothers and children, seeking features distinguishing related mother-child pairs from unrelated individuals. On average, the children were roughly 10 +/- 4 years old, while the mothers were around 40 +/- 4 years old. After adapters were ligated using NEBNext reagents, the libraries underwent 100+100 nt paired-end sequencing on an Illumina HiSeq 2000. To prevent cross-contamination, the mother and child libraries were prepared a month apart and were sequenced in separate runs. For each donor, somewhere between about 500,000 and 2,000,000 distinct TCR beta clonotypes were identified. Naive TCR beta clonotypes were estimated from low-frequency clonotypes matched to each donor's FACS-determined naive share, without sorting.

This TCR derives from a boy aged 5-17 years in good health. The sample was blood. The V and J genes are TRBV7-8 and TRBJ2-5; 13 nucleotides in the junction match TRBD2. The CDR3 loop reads CASSFLGLAGEEETQYF. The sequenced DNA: TGTGCCAGCAGCTTTCTAGGACTAGCGGGAGAAGAAGAGACCCAGTACTTC.